This is a list of T cell receptor beta chains from one sample in a study of blood T cell repertoires in COVID-19. Produced via immunoSEQ multiplex PCR; TCRdb's table is partial and in-frame only. Altogether about 130,000 clones are present, about 80% being singletons, with the ten largest covering 8% to 10%. The sample taken for sequencing was peripheral blood. Receptors originate from a man aged 35-49 years with active or convalescent COVID-19. Each CDR3 is given with its conserved first and last residue.

J gene	V gene	CDR3 protein
TRBJ2-7	TRBV5-1	CASSATPGGLAGGYEQYF
TRBJ1-5	TRBV7-2	CASSSGHVNQPQHF
TRBJ2-3	TRBV2	CASSTTSGGADTQYF
TRBJ1-1	TRBV3-1/TRBV3-2	CASSERTGAEAFF
TRBJ2-5	TRBV4-1	CASSQGTGGARETQYF
TRBJ1-1	TRBV18	CASAPGVGNTEAFF
TRBJ2-1	TRBV7-2	CASSLLGGVVNEQFF
TRBJ2-7	TRBV6-6	CASSSLATEQYF
TRBJ2-1	TRBV2	CASSGRDEQFF
TRBJ2-5	TRBV5-1	CASSLDPGTETQYF
TRBJ2-1	TRBV2	CASSAGTGSYNEQFF
TRBJ2-5	TRBV25-1	CASSRVSTETQYF
TRBJ2-4	TRBV18	CASLPTGGQGGNIQYF
TRBJ2-1	TRBV19	CASSVLAGGNNEQFF
TRBJ2-3	TRBV12-5	CASGLQGSSTDTQYF
TRBJ2-7	TRBV6-5	CASWKGGVSYEQYF
TRBJ1-5	TRBV4-1	CASSQGLAQGGSQPQHF
TRBJ1-1	TRBV19	CASSQQGSTEAFF
TRBJ1-2	TRBV13	CASSQGLNYGYTF
TRBJ1-2	TRBV4-2	CASSQDSWTEYGYTF
TRBJ1-2	TRBV6-5	CASSYSGTANYGYTF
TRBJ2-2	TRBV6-2/TRBV6-3	CASSDTGLAGSRTGELFF
TRBJ2-1	TRBV14	CASSLRFEQFF
TRBJ1-2	TRBV7-2	CASSVQQGRIGYTF
TRBJ2-5	TRBV6-5	CASRPGQGYQETQYF
TRBJ2-5	TRBV7-3	CASSPGLARETQYF
TRBJ1-2	TRBV7-2	CASSLGVGTANYGYTF
TRBJ1-1	TRBV6-5	CASIHRGRGTEAFF
TRBJ1-5	TRBV19	CASNLGVQPQHF
TRBJ1-2	TRBV6-2/TRBV6-3	CASSFVQGANGYTF
TRBJ1-2	TRBV19	CASSIMGGPGGRGYTF
TRBJ2-7	TRBV5-1	CASSLVWGGTYEQYF
TRBJ2-6	TRBV7-8	CASSLVQYSGANVLTF
TRBJ1-2	TRBV5-1	CASSSGTGGGYTF
TRBJ1-3	TRBV7-2	CASSLGAGSGNTIYF
TRBJ2-2	TRBV19	CASNGGTGMNTGELFF
TRBJ2-1	TRBV24-1	CATSDPRQGRSSEQFF
TRBJ1-6	TRBV28	CASKAGDGSNSPLHF
TRBJ1-1	TRBV28	CASRGTGAPNTEAFF
TRBJ1-4	TRBV3-1/TRBV3-2	CASSQGLSGTGAEKLFF
TRBJ2-7	TRBV19	CASSIRTDTYEQYF
TRBJ1-2	TRBV9	CASSPWGTAQTPLGYTF